What follows is one T cell receptor (beta chain) and its context. The antigen remains undetermined. CDR1 is GTSNPN, CDR2 SVGIG, per germline (reference sequence). Trimming removed 0 bases from V and 8 bases from J, with 5 bases in between. The CDR3 runs 11 residues. The data belong to a study of shared clonotypes between healthy human individuals. Study findings and constraints: Generation of non-shared clonotypes was less probable than generation of clonotypes shared by all four donors. Naive subsets typically showed greater estimated richness than memory subsets. The genetic and exposure-history diversity represented was limited by few donors.

Here immunoSEQ multiplex PCR was the method, and the copy in TCRdb shows in-frame clones only, minus some. The sample has some 790,000 clones, approximately 72% seen once; the top ten hold more than 1.5%. This clonotype was sampled from a woman in her twenties or thirties in good health. The sequencing input was memory CD4+ T cells sorted from blood. Noted subset: CD45RA-negative fraction. This rearrangement joins TRBV30 to TRBJ2-1; D is undetermined. CDR3 DNA: TGTGCCTGGAGTGTTATATATGAGCAGTTCTTC. This translates into CAWSVIYEQFF.